What follows is one TCR beta chain and its context. Germline trimming cut 3 bases from V and 0 bases from J; bases unmatched to any gene: 20. This CDR3 is built from 21 residues. From germline, CDR1 is SGHVS and CDR2 FQNEAQ. These data come from a study of blood T cell repertoires in COVID-19. TCRdb's table, derived via immunoSEQ multiplex PCR, lists solely in-frame clones and lacks some. Of some 310,000 clones detected, approximately 89% appear once; the ten largest clones hold roughly a tenth. J is TRBJ1-5 and V is TRBV7-8; 7 bases are a match to TRBD1. Sequencing used PBMCs or T cells enriched from blood (not recorded which). This sequence was found in a woman aged 25-40 years who had recovered from COVID-19. The CDR3 loop reads CASSFSTSGTAEFYSNQPQHF. The DNA for the CDR3 is TGTGCCAGCAGCTTTTCTACGTCTGGGACAGCGGAGTTTTATAGCAATCAGCCCCAGCATTTT.